The subject of this entry is one T cell receptor beta chain. Its antigen is unidentified. The data stem from a study of shared clonotypes between healthy human individuals. General study results and limits: Generation probability values for non-shared clonotypes were lower than those for clonotypes shared by all four donors. Clonotype sharing among donors was expected to depend on sequencing depth.

Each sorted subset replicate got 200 ng genomic DNA, about 33,000 genomes. Profiling relied on immunoSEQ multiplex PCR, and the TCRdb table lists in-frame clones only, not all of them. The sample consists of around 2,000,000 clones, 85% to 95% of them appearing once. V gave up 0 bases and J gave up 0 bases, with 6 bases separating them. The V gene's germline CDR1 is SGHAT and CDR2 FQNNGV. The length of the CDR3 is 15 residues. All donors were Caucasian adults living in Nashville, Tennessee. V usage is TRBV11-2 and J usage is TRBJ1-5, with D possibly matching TRBD1 (6 bases). Specimen: naive CD4+ T cells sorted from blood. Sample subset: CD45RA+ positively selected. The clonotype was recovered from a man aged 18 to 30 in good health. The CDR3 nucleotides read TGTGCCAGCAGCTTAGACAGGGGTAGCAATCAGCCCCAGCATTTT. It specifies CASSLDRGSNQPQHF.